This T cell receptor (beta chain) was found in a study of blood T cells in healthy people across ages. The CDR3 sequence is 12 residues long. Trimming removed 4 bases from V and 7 bases from J, with 11 bases in between. Germline V CDR1 and CDR2: SGHRS, YFSETQ. This clonotype came up a few times. The use of a sample-barcoded 5' primer and a J-beta primer mix characterized a second PCR of about 7 to 12 cycles. One entry per CDR3 protein, called by TCRdb with MiXCR from the 5' RACE reads. The sample lists roughly 1.6 million distinct CDR3 sequences, about 35% seen once, with roughly 12% in the top ten. The chain recombines TRBV5-1 with TRBJ1-2, with D possibly TRBD1 on 6 matching bases. This sequence was found in a woman in her twenties or thirties in good health. Sequencing input: blood. The CDR3 DNA sequence: TGCGCCAGCAGCATCAGGGGTGGTGGCTACACCTTC. Translated, it gives CASSIRGGGYTF. The whole variable domain, filled in from reference TRBV5-1 and TRBJ1-2, reads KAGVTQTPRYLIKTRGQQVTLSCSPISGHRSVSWYQQTPGQGLQFLFEYFSETQRNKGNFPGRFSGRQFSNSRSEMNVSTLELGDSALYLCASSIRGGGYTFGSGTRLTVV.